In its sample, the clone carrying this TCR beta chain was seen a few times. Its antigen is currently unknown. The ends were cut back, 1 base at V and 0 bases at J, with 8 bases in the middle. The CDR3 consists of 15 residues. Germline V CDR1 and CDR2: SGHRS, YFSETQ. These data originate in a study of shared clonotypes between healthy human individuals. Data came from immunoSEQ multiplex PCR; TCRdb stores just in-frame clones and leaves some out. The data show around 700,000 clones, with 60% to 80% seen just once and approximately 1.8% held by the top ten. Study-level points and caveats: It was expected that sequencing depth would affect clonotype sharing among donors. Apart from blood, nothing was sampled; tissue repertoires likely differ. Rarefaction gave evidence that sorted-subset sequencing remained incomplete despite large depth.

The source of this sequence is a woman aged 25 to 39 in good health. Sequencing was performed on memory CD4+ T cells sorted from blood. Documented subset: CD45RA-negative fraction. V usage is TRBV5-1 and J usage is TRBJ2-1; either TRBD1 or TRBD2 may supply D (5 bases each). CDR3 sequence (DNA): TGCGCCAGCAGCTTGTCGGGGCTCTCCTACAATGAGCAGTTCTTC. It translates to CASSLSGLSYNEQFF. The full variable domain, its missing parts supplied by reference TRBV5-1 and TRBJ2-1, is KAGVTQTPRYLIKTRGQQVTLSCSPISGHRSVSWYQQTPGQGLQFLFEYFSETQRNKGNFPGRFSGRQFSNSRSEMNVSTLELGDSALYLCASSLSGLSYNEQFFGPGTRLTVL.